What follows are 18 T cell receptor beta chains derived from one specimen sequenced in a study of blood T cells in healthy people across ages. A second about 7 to 11 cycle PCR used barcoded and J-beta primers. Each CDR3 protein is one row after TCRdb ran MiXCR on the 5' RACE reads. The sample contains around 1,900,000 distinct CDR3 sequences, 35% to 50% of which appear only once. Sequences were obtained from blood. The receptor set was obtained from a human donor in good health.

The chain employs TRBV2 and TRBJ2-5, with D tentatively TRBD1 or TRBD2 (5 bases each). The germline gives CDR1 SNHLY, CDR2 FYNNEI. V lost 5 bases to trimming and J lost 5 bases, with 18 bases between them. The CDR3 length is 15 residues. CDR3 amino acids: CASSSSAQGGETQYF. CDR3 DNA: TGTGCCAGCAGTAGTTCGGCGCAGGGCGGGGAGACCCAGTACTTC.

J is TRBJ2-2 and V is TRBV28; 8 nucleotides align to TRBD1. The V and J ends lost 3 bases and 6 bases, in that order; junction bases with no gene match: 6. The CDR3 runs 15 residues. Germline V gene data show CDR1 as MDHEN and CDR2 as SYDVKM. The CDR3 sequence: CASSLGQVYPGELFF. The CDR3 bases are TGTGCCAGCAGTTTGGGACAGGTTTATCCCGGGGAGCTGTTTTTT.

In its sample, this clonotype was seen a few times. The chain joins TRBV27 to TRBJ2-7; 8 nucleotides match TRBD1. This CDR3 contains 16 residues. Trimming removed 6 bases from V and 3 bases from J; junction bases left unmatched: 13. Germline loops: CDR1 MNHEY, CDR2 SMNVEV (reference sequence). The DNA for the CDR3 is TGTGCCAGCAGACCCGGACAGGGCGCGGGGTTCTACGAGCAGTACTTC. As protein: CASRPGQGAGFYEQYF.

The sample holds one count of this clonotype. V usage is TRBV20-1 and J usage is TRBJ2-1; TRBD1 matches at 8 bases. The CDR3 length is 15 residues. The ends lost 6 bases at V and 13 bases at J; junction bases unmatched: 20. Per the germline V gene, CDR1 is DFQATT and CDR2 is SNEGSKA (reference sequence). Written as DNA, the CDR3 is TGCAGTGCAATCTCAGGGGGCGCGATTGAAGAGACCCAGTTCTTC. This codes for CSAISGGAIEETQFF.

The gene calls are TRBV9 and TRBJ2-5, with D maybe TRBD2 (6 bases). This CDR3 is built from 12 residues. CDR1 SGDLS and CDR2 YYNGEE come from the germline V gene. The V and J ends lost 1 base and 7 bases respectively, with 8 bases between them. CDR3 nucleotides: TGTGCCAGCAGCGTATTCGGGGGGACCCAGTACTTC. As protein: CASSVFGGTQYF. The full variable domain, with the rest looked up from reference TRBV9 and TRBJ2-5, is DSGVTQTPKHLITATGQRVTLRCSPRSGDLSVYWYQQSLDQGLQFLIQYYNGEERAKGNILERFSAQQFPDLHSELNLSSLELGDSALYFCASSVFGGTQYFGPGTRLLVL.

A few counts support this clonotype. The V call is TRBV7-2, the J call TRBJ2-7, with unresolved D. Trimming removed 1 base from V and 2 bases from J, with 12 bases in between. This CDR3 contains 15 residues. The germline gives CDR1 SGHTA, CDR2 FQGNSA. The CDR3 is CASSLVLDGPYEQYF. In DNA, the CDR3 is TGTGCCAGCAGCTTAGTCCTGGACGGACCCTACGAGCAGTACTTC.

The V call is TRBV28, the J call TRBJ1-6, with D unclear. Germline V CDR1 and CDR2: MDHEN, SYDVKM. CDR3 size: 18 residues. The V and J ends lost 4 bases and 7 bases respectively, with 23 bases between them. CDR3 amino acids: CASSSDTTLPPGNSPLHF. The CDR3 DNA sequence: TGTGCCAGCAGTTCCGACACAACCTTGCCCCCCGGGAATTCACCCCTCCACTTT. Together with reference TRBV28 and TRBJ1-6, the CDR3 gives the full variable domain: DVKVTQSSRYLVKRTGEKVFLECVQDMDHENMFWYRQDPGLGLRLIYFSYDVKMKEKGDIPEGYSVSREKKERFSLILESASTNQTSMYLCASSSDTTLPPGNSPLHFGNGTRLTVT.

J is TRBJ2-1 and V is TRBV7-9; TRBD2 matches at 8 bases. V lost 3 bases, J lost 6 bases, and 4 bases stayed unmatched. Germline loops: CDR1 SEHNR, CDR2 FQNEAQ (reference sequence). The CDR3 covers 14 residues. This chain's CDR3 is CASSFVGGGNEQFF. The CDR3 DNA is TGTGCCAGCAGCTTCGTCGGGGGGGGCAATGAGCAGTTCTTC.

This clonotype has a handful of counts. The genes are TRBV4-3 and TRBJ1-6, with 9 bases identical to TRBD1. With V trimmed by 1 base and J by 2 bases, 0 bases remained unmatched. The CDR3 runs 16 residues. Germline V gene lookup returns CDR1 LGHNA and CDR2 YSLEER. The CDR3 here is CASSQGDRAYNSPLHF. Here the CDR3 DNA reads TGCGCCAGCAGCCAAGGGGACAGGGCCTATAATTCACCCCTCCACTTT.

This clonotype came up a few times. The CDR3 DNA reads TGCGCCAGCAGCCTTGGACTAGCGCCTCCCGCCAAAAACATTCAGTACTTC. It specifies CASSLGLAPPAKNIQYF. The rearrangement joins TRBV4-3 to TRBJ2-4; 9 nucleotides match TRBD2. V dropped 4 bases and J dropped 1; count of bases not matched to a gene: 8. Germline CDR1 reads LGHNA; CDR2 reads YSLEER. This CDR3 spans 17 amino acids.

This clonotype was observed a handful of times. The J gene is TRBJ2-1, the V gene TRBV20-1, with 8 positions matching TRBD2. Unmatched junction bases numbered 8, after V lost 4 bases and J lost 0 bases. The CDR3 has 16 residues. Germline V gene sequence: CDR1 DFQATT, CDR2 SNEGSKA (reference sequence). CDR3 nucleotides: TGCAGTGCTATTTCTTTAGCGGGGAACTCCTACAATGAGCAGTTCTTC. Its translation is CSAISLAGNSYNEQFF.

The rearrangement uses TRBV3-1 and TRBJ2-3; 7 bases map to TRBD2. Trimming removed 0 bases from V and 2 bases from J; junction bases left unmatched: 11. This CDR3 is 18 amino acids long. The germline CDR1 and CDR2 sequences are LGHDT and YNNKEL (reference sequence). As DNA, the CDR3 is TGTGCCAGCAGCCAAGAGGCTAAGCGGGGCTATGCCACAGATACGCAGTATTTT. Translation gives CASSQEAKRGYATDTQYF.

The J gene is TRBJ2-1, the V gene TRBV29-1, with 9 bases that match TRBD2. Trimming at V came to 4 bases and at J to 3 bases, leaving 22 bases not matched to a gene. The germline CDR1 and CDR2 sequences are SQVTM and ANQGSEA. This CDR3 comprises 20 residues. CDR3 region: CSVGRVELAGAPGGYNEQFF. As DNA, the CDR3 is TGCAGCGTTGGTAGAGTGGAACTAGCGGGCGCTCCTGGAGGCTACAATGAGCAGTTCTTC.

The chain combines TRBV20-1 with TRBJ2-6; tentatively, D is TRBD2 (5 bases). The CDR3 has 16 residues. The V end lost 0 bases, the J end lost 3 bases, and 12 bases lay between the germline ends. The germline V gene has CDR1 DFQATT and CDR2 SNEGSKA (reference sequence). The chain's CDR3 is CSARDLRGFGANVLTF. CDR3 nucleotide sequence: TGCAGTGCTAGAGATCTGAGAGGGTTTGGGGCCAACGTCCTGACTTTC.

This chain uses TRBV28 with TRBJ1-4; D may be TRBD1 (6 bases). The ends were cut back, 7 bases at V and 7 bases at J, with 13 bases in the middle. CDR1 and CDR2 (germline): MDHEN, SYDVKM. This CDR3 region has 13 residues. The CDR3 sequence: CASMPQGIEKLFF. CDR3 nucleotide sequence: TGTGCCAGCATGCCACAGGGCATTGAAAAACTGTTTTTT. The complete variable domain, with remaining parts taken from reference TRBV28 and TRBJ1-4, reads DVKVTQSSRYLVKRTGEKVFLECVQDMDHENMFWYRQDPGLGLRLIYFSYDVKMKEKGDIPEGYSVSREKKERFSLILESASTNQTSMYLCASMPQGIEKLFFGSGTQLSVL.

This chain links TRBV5-6 with TRBJ2-4; D uncertain. V dropped 0 bases and J dropped 4 bases, with 2 bases sitting between them. The CDR3 length is 12 residues. CDR1 SGHDT and CDR2 YYEEEE come from the germline V gene. The CDR3 loop reads CASSLGKNIQYF. CDR3 nucleotides: TGTGCCAGCAGCTTGGGGAAAAACATTCAGTACTTC.

This clonotype was seen a few times. This chain uses TRBV29-1 with TRBJ2-7; 9 bases are a match to TRBD1. The J segment lost 2 bases and the V segment lost 5 bases, leaving 4 bases of the junction unmatched. Germline V gives CDR1 SQVTM, CDR2 ANQGSEA. This CDR3 is built from 13 residues. CDR3 region: CSVWDRDTYEQYF. The CDR3, as DNA: TGCAGCGTTTGGGACAGGGACACCTACGAGCAGTACTTC.

The chain uses TRBV7-2 and TRBJ2-5, with 7 bases identical to TRBD2. The CDR3 totals 13 residues. The V and J ends lost 6 bases and 10 bases, in that order; junction bases with no gene match: 11. The V gene's germline CDR1 is SGHTA and CDR2 FQGNSA. In nucleotides, the CDR3 is TGTGCCAGCAGTTTTAGACTAGCCGGGGGCCAGTACTTC. Its protein product is CASSFRLAGGQYF.